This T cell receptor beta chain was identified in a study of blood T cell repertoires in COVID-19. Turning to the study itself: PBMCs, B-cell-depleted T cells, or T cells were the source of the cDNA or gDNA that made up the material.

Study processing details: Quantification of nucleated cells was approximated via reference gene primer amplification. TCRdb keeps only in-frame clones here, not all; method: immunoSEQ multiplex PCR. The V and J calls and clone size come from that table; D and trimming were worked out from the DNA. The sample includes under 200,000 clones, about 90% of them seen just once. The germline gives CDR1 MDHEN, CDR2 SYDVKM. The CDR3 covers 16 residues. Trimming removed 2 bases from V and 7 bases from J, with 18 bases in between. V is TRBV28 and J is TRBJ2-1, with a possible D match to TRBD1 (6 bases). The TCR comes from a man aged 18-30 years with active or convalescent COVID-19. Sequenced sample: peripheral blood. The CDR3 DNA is TGTGCCAGCAGTTTACAGGGGAGAACTCTAAGGAATGAGCAGTTCTTC. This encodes CASSLQGRTLRNEQFF.